This note documents a single T cell receptor (beta chain) sequence. This record belongs to a study of tumor-infiltrating lymphocytes in glioblastoma multiforme. V was trimmed by 4 bases and J by 5 bases, leaving 7 bases between them. CDR3 length equals 11 residues. In germline, CDR1 is DFQATT, CDR2 SNEGSKA (reference sequence). TCR beta libraries were built from RNA through three nested multiplex PCR rounds using modified ARM-PCR. TCRB-specific cDNA synthesis used 0.4 to 0.55 ug of total RNA. No unique molecular identifiers were described for these TCRB libraries. TCRdb itself ran the multiplex PCR reads through MiXCR, one entry per CDR3 protein. The table has about 11,000 distinct CDR3 sequences, about 65% seen once; the top ten hold almost 40%.

This sequence was found in a male donor with glioblastoma. The chain combines TRBV20-1 with TRBJ2-3; D remains unclear. What was sequenced was brain tumor tissue. The CDR3 nucleotides are TGCAGTGCTATTTTAGTAGATACGCAGTATTTT. It specifies CSAILVDTQYF.